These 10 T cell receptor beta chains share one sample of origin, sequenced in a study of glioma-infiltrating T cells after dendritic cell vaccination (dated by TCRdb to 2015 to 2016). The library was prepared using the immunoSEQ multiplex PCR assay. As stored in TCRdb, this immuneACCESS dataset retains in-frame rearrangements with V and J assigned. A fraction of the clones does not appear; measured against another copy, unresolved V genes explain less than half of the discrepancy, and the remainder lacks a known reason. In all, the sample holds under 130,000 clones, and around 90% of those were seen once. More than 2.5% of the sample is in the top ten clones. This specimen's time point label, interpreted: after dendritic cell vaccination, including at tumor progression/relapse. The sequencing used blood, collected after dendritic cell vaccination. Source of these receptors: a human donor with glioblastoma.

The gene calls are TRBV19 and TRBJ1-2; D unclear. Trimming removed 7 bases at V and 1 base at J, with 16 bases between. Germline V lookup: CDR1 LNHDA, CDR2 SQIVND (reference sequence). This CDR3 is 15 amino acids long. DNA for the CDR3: TGTGCCAGTACCTTAGACCGGAGAATTAACTATGGCTACACCTTC. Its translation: CASTLDRRINYGYTF.

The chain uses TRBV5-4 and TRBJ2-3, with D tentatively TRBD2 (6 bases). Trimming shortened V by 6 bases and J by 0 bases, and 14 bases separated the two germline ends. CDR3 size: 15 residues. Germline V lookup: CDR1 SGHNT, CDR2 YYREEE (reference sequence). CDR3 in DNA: TGTGCCAGCAATCAAGGAGGGAGTAGCACAGATACGCAGTATTTT. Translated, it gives CASNQGGSSTDTQYF.

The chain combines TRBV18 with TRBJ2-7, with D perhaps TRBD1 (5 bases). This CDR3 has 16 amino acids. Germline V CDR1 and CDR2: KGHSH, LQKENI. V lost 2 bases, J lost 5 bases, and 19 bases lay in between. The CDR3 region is CASSPYIEDSYHEQYF. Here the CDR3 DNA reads TGTGCCAGCTCACCATACATAGAAGACAGTTACCACGAGCAGTACTTC.

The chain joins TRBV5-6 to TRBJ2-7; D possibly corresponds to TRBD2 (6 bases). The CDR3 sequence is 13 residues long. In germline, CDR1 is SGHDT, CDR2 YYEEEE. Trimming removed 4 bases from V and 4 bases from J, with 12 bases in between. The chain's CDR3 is CASSARRGYEQYF. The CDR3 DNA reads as TGTGCCAGCAGCGCCCGGCGGGGATACGAGCAGTACTTC.

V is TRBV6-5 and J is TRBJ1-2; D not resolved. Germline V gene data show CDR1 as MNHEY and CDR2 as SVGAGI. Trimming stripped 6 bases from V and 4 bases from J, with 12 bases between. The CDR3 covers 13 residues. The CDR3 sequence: CASSPDSGYGYTF. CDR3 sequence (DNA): TGTGCCAGCAGCCCGGACTCGGGCTATGGCTACACCTTC.

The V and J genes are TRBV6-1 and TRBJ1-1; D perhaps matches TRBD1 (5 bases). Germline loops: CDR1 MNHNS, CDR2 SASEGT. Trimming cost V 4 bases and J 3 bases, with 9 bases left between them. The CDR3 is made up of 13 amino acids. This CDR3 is CASSGLGDTEAFF. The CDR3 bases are TGTGCCAGCAGTGGTCTAGGGGACACTGAAGCTTTCTTT.

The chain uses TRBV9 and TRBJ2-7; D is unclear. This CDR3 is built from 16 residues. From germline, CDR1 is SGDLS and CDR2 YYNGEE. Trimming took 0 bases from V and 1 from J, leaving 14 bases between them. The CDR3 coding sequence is TGTGCCAGCAGCGTAGCTACGAGTGCCAATTCCTACGAGCAGTACTTC. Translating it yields CASSVATSANSYEQYF.

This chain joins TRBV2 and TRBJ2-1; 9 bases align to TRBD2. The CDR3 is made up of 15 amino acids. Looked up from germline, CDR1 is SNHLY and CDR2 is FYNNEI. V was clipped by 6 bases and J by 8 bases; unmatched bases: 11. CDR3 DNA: TGTGCCAGCAGACACCGGACTGGCGGGAGGGATGAGCAGTTCTTC. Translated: CASRHRTGGRDEQFF.

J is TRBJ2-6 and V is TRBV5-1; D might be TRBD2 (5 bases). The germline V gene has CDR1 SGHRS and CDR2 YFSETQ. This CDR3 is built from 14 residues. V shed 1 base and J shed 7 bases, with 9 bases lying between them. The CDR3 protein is CASSLFGLANVLTF. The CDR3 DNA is TGCGCCAGCAGCTTGTTCGGACTCGCCAACGTCCTGACTTTC.

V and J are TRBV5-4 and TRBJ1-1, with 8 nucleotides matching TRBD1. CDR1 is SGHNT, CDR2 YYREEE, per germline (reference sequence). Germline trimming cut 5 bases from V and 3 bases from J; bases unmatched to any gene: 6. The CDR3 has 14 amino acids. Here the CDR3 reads CASRAGGADTEAFF. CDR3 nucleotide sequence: TGTGCCAGCAGGGCAGGGGGCGCGGACACTGAAGCTTTCTTT.